This TCR beta chain was captured in a study of cytomegalovirus exposure and HLA in healthy donors. Study-wide findings and caveats: Near-uniform donor sequencing depth was presumed by presence/absence analyses.

The germline CDR1 and CDR2 sequences are SGDLS and YYNGEE. Trimming took 0 bases from V and 2 from J, leaving 11 bases between them. The CDR3 runs to 15 residues. Primers for the PCR totalled 60 Vbeta and 13 Jbeta. Measured with immunoSEQ multiplex PCR; TCRdb has only the in-frame clones, and not every one. The sample holds approximately 96,000 clones, about 74% seen once. This clone was detected once. The antigen is undetermined. The chain uses TRBV9 and TRBJ1-1, with D perhaps TRBD1 (5 bases). This clonotype originated in a male donor in good health and CMV-seronegative. The sequenced sample was PBMCs. CDR3 loop: CASSVVDSQNTEAFF. CDR3 bases: TGTGCCAGCAGCGTAGTTGACAGTCAAAACACTGAAGCTTTCTTT.